This TCR beta chain is drawn from a study of blood T cell repertoires in COVID-19 (dated by TCRdb to 2019 to 2021). Some background on the complete study: The collaborator samples originated in the United States, Italy and Spain and spanned the acute and convalescent phases of COVID-19. Where HLA class I and class II types were available, the types were taken from metadata supplied by the sample provider, not from assay-based typing. A de-identified subject ID, COVID-19 status, age in years and sex were almost always included in the sample metadata. The dataset comprised deeply sampled blood TCRbeta repertoires from subjects exposed to, actively infected with, or recovered from COVID-19. The repertoires were released in a freely available public database intended as a resource for research on the immune response to SARS-CoV-2. The prospective study material was composed of cDNA or gDNA derived from T cells, B-cell-depleted T cells, or PBMCs. Samples came from the ongoing ImmuneRACE study (first 160 participants) plus 1,254 subjects from 6 global collaborators. What the work shows at the level of the full study, not this receptor alone: The amount of clinical and demographic metadata varied by source and participant and was provided uncurated.

Whole blood was collected in K2EDTA tubes by collaborating institutions according to the institutions' own protocols. For TCRbeta analysis, collaborators shipped samples as frozen whole blood, isolated PBMCs, or DNA extracted from either of those sample types. CDR1 and CDR2, looked up from the germline V gene (reference sequence), are LGHDT and YNNKEL. Cut back by 0 bases and 0 bases, the V and J ends lie 9 bases apart. The CDR3 numbers 16 residues from cysteine through phenylalanine. The DNA shown is the 48-base CDR3, in frame from base 1. TCRbeta CDR3 regions were amplified from genomic DNA by means of the immunoSEQ Assay, a bias-controlled multiplex PCR. Concerning the study's data processing: The number of nucleated cells in each sample was estimated from the amplification of reference gene primers within the assay. To quantify the absolute abundance of each unique TCRbeta CDR3 rearrangement, sequence reads were collapsed and filtered. For each sample, productive Simpson clonality was calculated as the square root of Simpson's diversity index over productive rearrangements. TCRdb's version of the immuneACCESS table is confined to in-frame rearrangements and falls short of the full clone set. An unresolved V gene accounts for under half of the shortfall where checked; the remainder is of unknown origin. V and J calls and clone size come straight from that table; D and trimming were deduced from the DNA. Within this sample are roughly 150,000 clones, with 65% to 90% of them counted one time only. The ten top clones hold approximately 10% of the sample.

Notes on this clone: There is no known antigen for this receptor. There are no base qualities to consult, and no much larger clone falls within one base.

Sequencing input: peripheral blood. The source of this sequence is a woman between 50 and 59 years old with acute or convalescent COVID-19. This sequence uses TRBV3-1 (or the pseudogene TRBV3-2) and TRBJ1-3; there is no confident call for the D gene. The DNA sequence is as follows: TGTGCCAGCAGCCAAGAAGGAGAAGACTCTGGAAACACCATATATTTT. Translated, it gives CASSQEGEDSGNTIYF.